This TCR beta chain came from a study of blood T cell repertoires in COVID-19. V was pared by 0 bases and J by 0 bases, with 13 bases of the junction left unmatched. CDR3 size: 19 residues. Authors' data handling: Reference gene primer amplification gave nucleated cell count estimates. Using immunoSEQ multiplex PCR, the repertoire was profiled, and TCRdb retains in-frame clones only, with some absent. That table gives V, J and clone size, and the DNA gave D and trimming. Altogether approximately 250,000 clones are present, 80% to 90% being singletons, with the ten largest covering over 2%. The clonotype originates from a man aged 30 to 45 who had recovered from COVID-19. The chain has TRBV23-1 and TRBJ1-1; 7 bases match TRBD1. TRBV23-1 is noted as an ORF with a role that remains uncertain. The sample was peripheral blood. CDR3 loop: CASSQSETGRRSMNTEAFF. As DNA, the CDR3 is TGCGCCAGCAGTCAATCGGAGACAGGGAGAAGAAGCATGAACACTGAAGCTTTCTTT.